The clone carrying this T cell receptor (beta chain) was seen only once. The sample comes from a study of cytomegalovirus exposure and HLA in healthy donors. Both 60 Vbeta primers and 13 Jbeta primers went into the PCR. The assay was immunoSEQ multiplex PCR, and TCRdb's table has in-frame clones only and misses some. The sample consists of about 140,000 clones, 82% of them appearing once. V gave up 6 bases and J gave up 6 bases, with 12 bases separating them. This CDR3 is 13 amino acids long. CDR1 and CDR2 (germline): SGHAT, FQNNGV. The chain links TRBV11-2 to TRBJ2-1; a weak D match, TRBD2 (7 bases). The sequence came from a man aged 18 to 30 in good health and CMV-seropositive. The material sequenced was PBMCs. CDR3 sequence: CASRRGGINEQFF. The CDR3 DNA is TGTGCCAGCAGGAGGGGGGGGATCAATGAGCAGTTCTTC.